Reported below is one TCR beta chain. What it recognizes is unknown. The data stem from a study of cytomegalovirus exposure and HLA in healthy donors. Findings and caveats of the study: Apparent HLA restriction characterized most CMV-associated TCR beta chains in a later analysis. Across donors, sequencing depth was assumed by presence/absence analyses to be roughly uniform. Common viral pathogens were later found to be apparently linked to several of the most significant clusters. Relative to the approximately 680-donor mean, N-insertions were reportedly fewer in an Asian-associated ancestry cluster in a later analysis.

Both 60 Vbeta primers and 13 Jbeta primers went into the PCR. The assay was immunoSEQ multiplex PCR, and TCRdb's table has in-frame clones only and misses some. The sample contains some 160,000 clones, roughly 80% of which appear only once. Sequencing used PBMCs. The TCR comes from a man in his fifties in good health and CMV-seropositive.

The CDR3, as DNA: TGTGCCAGCGGCAGCGGGGGCGCCCAGTACTTC. This sequence encodes CASGSGGAQYF. The V gene is TRBV7-6, the J gene TRBJ2-5; 8 nucleotides line up with TRBD2. The junction had 5 bases not matched to a gene; V was cut back by 8 bases and J by 9 bases. CDR1 and CDR2 from the germline V gene are SGHVS and FNYEAQ. The CDR3 spans 11 residues.